The next 17 T cell receptor beta chains were all read from a single sample in a study of blood T cells in healthy people across ages. PCR was performed a second time for about 7 to 12 cycles using a sample-barcoded 5' primer and a J-beta primer mix. Each CDR3 protein is one row after TCRdb ran MiXCR on the 5' RACE reads. Here the sample spans about 770,000 distinct CDR3 sequences, around 42% being singletons. Sequencing input: blood. Receptor source: a man aged 55 to 70 in good health.

The chain uses TRBV10-3 and TRBJ1-1, with D possibly matching TRBD1 (6 bases). CDR3 length: 15 amino acids. Trimming pared 2 bases from V and 2 bases from J, leaving 12 bases between. Germline V gene data show CDR1 as ENHRY and CDR2 as SYGVKD. In DNA, the CDR3 is TGTGCCATCAGTGAGCCCGGACAGTCAAACACTGAAGCTTTCTTT. Protein: CAISEPGQSNTEAFF.

The J gene is TRBJ1-6, the V gene TRBV20-1; the D gene is possibly TRBD1 (5 bases). CDR3 length: 12 residues. Looked up from germline, CDR1 is DFQATT and CDR2 is SNEGSKA (reference sequence). The V end was cut by 5 bases, the J end by 7 bases, with 9 bases between. Here the CDR3 DNA reads TGCAGTGCTGGAGCAGGGAATTCACCCCTCCACTTT. It codes for CSAGAGNSPLHF.

The chain couples TRBV29-1 to TRBJ1-1; D is uncertain. This CDR3 is built from 13 residues. V was cut by 6 bases and J by 1 base, with 12 bases left in between. Germline V gene data show CDR1 as SQVTM and CDR2 as ANQGSEA. CDR3 DNA sequence: TGCAGCGTGGAGGATTTAAGGAACACTGAAGCTTTCTTT. This sequence encodes CSVEDLRNTEAFF.

V gene TRBV5-6 combines with J gene TRBJ1-6; D gene uncertain. Per germline, CDR1 SGHDT and CDR2 YYEEEE. The length of the CDR3 is 16 residues. V was trimmed by 1 base and J by 0 bases, leaving 8 bases between them. CDR3: CASSLQRNSYNSPLHF. In DNA form, the CDR3 reads TGTGCCAGCAGCTTGCAAAGAAACTCCTATAATTCACCCCTCCACTTT.

The chain couples TRBV20-1 to TRBJ2-3; D remains ambiguous. Trimming took 6 bases from V and 1 from J, leaving 14 bases between them. Germline V gene sequence: CDR1 DFQATT, CDR2 SNEGSKA (reference sequence). The CDR3 covers 14 residues. The CDR3 nucleotides are TGCAGTGCCTGTCCGACTTTGGGCACAGATACGCAGTATTTT. Translation gives CSACPTLGTDTQYF.

This clonotype was seen more than once but under ten times. This may arise from a read error, as a much more abundant clone is one base away. The DNA for the CDR3 is TGCAGTGCTCGGCTGTGGCAGTCCAATGAGCAGTACTTC. Its translation is CSARLWQSNEQYF. The chain links TRBV20-1 to TRBJ2-7; no clear D. V was shortened by 5 bases and J by 7 bases, with 18 bases between the two germline ends. Germline V gene lookup returns CDR1 DFQATT and CDR2 SNEGSKA (reference sequence). CDR3 length equals 13 residues.

This clonotype was detected only a few times. CDR3 DNA: TGCAGTGCTCTAGCGGGGGGCCTTTACAATGAGCAGTTCTTC. It specifies CSALAGGLYNEQFF. The chain combines TRBV20-1 with TRBJ2-1, with TRBD2 identical over 11 bases. The CDR3 length is 14 residues. The V and J ends lost 5 bases and 4 bases, in that order; junction bases with no gene match: 4. CDR1 is DFQATT and CDR2 is SNEGSKA in the germline V gene (reference sequence).

This chain connects TRBV7-3 to TRBJ1-1; no clear D. V lost 3 bases and J lost 7, with 0 bases in between. CDR1 and CDR2 (germline): SGHTA, FQGTGA. CDR3 length equals 9 residues. CDR3 protein: CASSFEAFF. The CDR3 DNA follows: TGTGCCAGCAGCTTTGAAGCTTTCTTT.

The genes are TRBV29-1 and TRBJ2-1, with D unresolved. Looked up from germline, CDR1 is SQVTM and CDR2 is ANQGSEA. This CDR3 spans 13 amino acids. Trimming left V 8 bases short and J 6 bases short, with 17 bases between. The CDR3, as DNA: TGCAGCTCCTCCCACGCCAGTATCAATGAGCAGTTCTTC. Amino acids: CSSSHASINEQFF.

The J gene is TRBJ2-7, the V gene TRBV20-1; 10 nucleotides match TRBD2. The CDR3 covers 16 residues. Per the germline V gene, CDR1 is DFQATT and CDR2 is SNEGSKA (reference sequence). Trimming cost V 0 bases and J 4 bases; bases outside gene matches: 9. CDR3: CSARDHSGGAFYEQYF. For the CDR3, the DNA is TGCAGTGCTAGAGATCACAGCGGGGGGGCCTTTTACGAGCAGTACTTC.

This clonotype appeared many times. The chain uses TRBV7-2 and TRBJ2-7; no firm D call. The CDR3 has 13 amino acids. V lost 5 bases, J lost 4 bases, and 12 bases lay in between. The germline gives CDR1 SGHTA, CDR2 FQGNSA. The CDR3 reads CASSPLSEYEQYF. CDR3 in DNA: TGTGCCAGCAGCCCACTTTCGGAGTACGAGCAGTACTTC.

V is TRBV6-2 or TRBV6-3 and J is TRBJ2-5; unclear D gene. The ends were cut back, 6 bases at V and 0 bases at J, with 11 bases in the middle. The germline CDR1 and CDR2 sequences are MNHEY and SVGEGT. The CDR3 has 14 amino acids. CDR3 nucleotide sequence: TGTGCCAGCAGACCACACCCGTACCAAGAGACCCAGTACTTC. This translates into CASRPHPYQETQYF.

The chain uses TRBV9 and TRBJ1-1; 8 positions agree with TRBD1. Germline trimming cut 3 bases from V and 4 bases from J; bases unmatched to any gene: 8. The CDR3 is 15 amino acids. Looked up from germline, CDR1 is SGDLS and CDR2 is YYNGEE. CDR3: CASSATGTGRTEAFF. CDR3 DNA: TGTGCCAGCAGCGCAACCGGGACAGGCCGCACTGAAGCTTTCTTT.

This clonotype was seen only a few times. This rearrangement joins TRBV14 to TRBJ2-1, with D hard to call. The CDR3 has 15 amino acids. The ends were cut back, 5 bases at V and 0 bases at J, with 11 bases in the middle. Germline CDR1 reads SGHDN; CDR2 reads FVKESK. In nucleotides, the CDR3 is TGTGCCAGCAGCGGACGGGTAAGCTCCTACAATGAGCAGTTCTTC. Translating gives CASSGRVSSYNEQFF.

This chain joins TRBV11-3 and TRBJ2-5; tentatively, D is TRBD2 (6 bases). CDR3 length: 16 residues. Germline CDR1 reads SGHNT; CDR2 reads YENEEA. Trimming shortened V by 5 bases and J by 5 bases, and 21 bases separated the two germline ends. The CDR3 reads CASSVRRLAGTETQYF. The DNA of the CDR3 is TGTGCCAGCAGCGTACGAAGGTTGGCGGGGACGGAGACCCAGTACTTC.

This chain joins TRBV3-1 and TRBJ2-4; D ambiguous. CDR1 LGHDT and CDR2 YNNKEL come from the germline V gene (reference sequence). Trimming cost V 0 bases and J 0 bases, with 9 bases left between them. The CDR3 extends over 16 amino acids. CDR3 region: CASSQDTRLAKNIQYF. The CDR3 nucleotides read TGTGCCAGCAGCCAAGATACCAGGCTAGCCAAAAACATTCAGTACTTC.

The gene calls are TRBV7-2 and TRBJ1-5, with D unclear. The CDR3 is 14 residues long. V was pared by 3 bases and J by 0 bases, with 6 bases between. The germline gives CDR1 SGHTA, CDR2 FQGNSA. CDR3: CASSFDISNQPQHF. The DNA for the CDR3 is TGTGCCAGCAGCTTCGACATTAGCAATCAGCCCCAGCATTTT.